Included here is one T cell receptor (beta chain) sequence, with context. Its antigen is unidentified. This sample's treatment: roughly 11-day PBMC culture with coronavirus spike peptide pools or control peptides (ViraFEST assay). Spanning March to December 2020, the positive PCR dates came before US Alpha, Beta and Delta variants. The Oncomine TCR Beta short-read assay sequenced DNA from cultured CD4+ T cells. Each CDR3 protein is one row after TCRdb ran MiXCR on the PCR reads. The data contain approximately 15,000 distinct CDR3 sequences, under 40% of them seen just once; the ten biggest clones take up over 9.5%. The sample belongs to a study of vaccination and CD4 T cells after COVID-19. CDR1 SGHRS and CDR2 YFSETQ come from the germline V gene. The CDR3 is made up of 15 amino acids. Trimming removed 2 bases from V and 2 bases from J, with 13 bases in between.

The chain couples TRBV5-1 to TRBJ1-1, with D unresolved. The specimen sequenced was CD4+ T cells from blood, cultured in vitro. The sequence was collected from a human donor who had recovered from COVID-19. CDR3 nucleotide sequence: TGCGCCAGCAGCTTTCATCGGACTGCCAACACTGAAGCTTTCTTT. Its translation is CASSFHRTANTEAFF.